The entry below describes one TCR beta chain. The antigen is not known. Clones were sequenced by immunoSEQ multiplex PCR, and TCRdb holds only the in-frame ones, with some missing. The data show about 130,000 clones, 65% to 90% seen once. The record originates from a study of identifying expanded T cells in peripheral blood. Overall study results and limits: Over around two and four weeks, about 17 and 20 clones changed, versus roughly 1.2 between replicates. Two-week clone count variance significantly increased as total template count grew.

Healthy donors had no documented immune events, such as infections, while sampled. Source material: blood. This receptor was identified in a person between 18 and 69 years old in good health.

Written as DNA, the CDR3 is TGTGCCAGCAGCTTAACACGGACCACCGGGGAGCTGTTTTTT. It is translated as CASSLTRTTGELFF. The rearrangement links TRBV7-9 to TRBJ2-2; D is ambiguous. Trimming stripped 2 bases from V and 4 bases from J, with 8 bases between. Per the germline V gene, CDR1 is SEHNR and CDR2 is FQNEAQ (reference sequence). CDR3 length equals 14 residues.